This T cell receptor beta chain derives from a study of blood T cell repertoires in COVID-19. Study in general: Acute and convalescent COVID-19 samples came from the United States, Italy and Spain. Sources were T cells, B-cell-depleted T cells, or PBMCs; the material itself was cDNA or gDNA.

The V gene's germline CDR1 is SGHTA and CDR2 FQGNSA. The CDR3 runs 15 residues. V was clipped by 1 base and J by 2 bases, with 11 bases between them. Libraries were prepared by immunoSEQ multiplex PCR; TCRdb keeps only in-frame clonotypes and omits some of them. Of 250,000 to 350,000 clones detected, about 91% appear once; the ten largest clones hold about 12%. The clonotype originates from a woman aged 60-70 years with acute or convalescent COVID-19. The J gene is TRBJ1-1, the V gene TRBV7-2; D ambiguous. Sequences were obtained from peripheral blood. The CDR3 DNA is TGTGCCAGCAGCTTAGTCCGGTTCGTCAACACTGAAGCTTTCTTT. This codes for CASSLVRFVNTEAFF. Based on the CDR3 plus reference TRBV7-2 and TRBJ1-1, the full variable domain is GAGVSQSPSNKVTEKGKDVELRCDPISGHTALYWYRQSLGQGLEFLIYFQGNSAPDKSGLPSDRFSAERTGGSVSTLTIQRTQQEDSAVYLCASSLVRFVNTEAFFGQGTRLTVV.